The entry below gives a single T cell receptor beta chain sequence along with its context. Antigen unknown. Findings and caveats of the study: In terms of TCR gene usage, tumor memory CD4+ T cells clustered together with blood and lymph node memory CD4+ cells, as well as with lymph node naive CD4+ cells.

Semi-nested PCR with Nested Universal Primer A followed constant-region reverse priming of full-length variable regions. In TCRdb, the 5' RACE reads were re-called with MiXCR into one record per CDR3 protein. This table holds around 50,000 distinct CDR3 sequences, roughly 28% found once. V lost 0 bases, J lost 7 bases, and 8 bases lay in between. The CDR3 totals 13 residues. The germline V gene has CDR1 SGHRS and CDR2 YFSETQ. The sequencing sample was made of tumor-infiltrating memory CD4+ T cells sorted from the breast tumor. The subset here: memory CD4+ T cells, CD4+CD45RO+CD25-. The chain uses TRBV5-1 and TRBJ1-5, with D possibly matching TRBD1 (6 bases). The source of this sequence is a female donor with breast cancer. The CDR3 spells CASSLDQGQPQHF. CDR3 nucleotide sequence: TGCGCCAGCAGCTTGGACCAGGGGCAGCCCCAGCATTTT.